This T cell receptor beta chain was recovered during a study of OX40 agonist ivuxolimab in advanced cancers. Looking at the study overall: Antecedent anti-PD-1, anti-PD-L1 or anti-CTLA-4 therapy was permissible, with 30% to 50% having received some.

Study observations and caveats: Averaged across samples, CD8+ T cells carried more expanded clones than CD4+ did.

The method was immunoSEQ multiplex PCR; TCRdb's version includes in-frame clones alone and lacks a portion of them. The table includes 40,000 to 45,000 clones, roughly 84% detected once. The CDR3 has 13 amino acids, counting both end residues. From germline, CDR1 is GTSNPN and CDR2 SVGIG (reference sequence). As concerns this clone: Antigen unknown. It is unclear where the CDR3 begins or ends on the DNA, so no DNA is shown, and the CDR3 is as TCRdb lists it.

The V and J genes are TRBV30 and TRBJ1-5; TRBD1, the D gene given by the table, was not confirmed from the DNA. This clonotype was obtained from an adult with an advanced solid tumor such as melanoma, head and neck, liver or kidney cancer. The material was CD4+ or CD8+ T cells sorted from blood, obtained in a trial of the OX40 agonist ivuxolimab. CDR3 amino acids: CAWSPRHGSPSIF.